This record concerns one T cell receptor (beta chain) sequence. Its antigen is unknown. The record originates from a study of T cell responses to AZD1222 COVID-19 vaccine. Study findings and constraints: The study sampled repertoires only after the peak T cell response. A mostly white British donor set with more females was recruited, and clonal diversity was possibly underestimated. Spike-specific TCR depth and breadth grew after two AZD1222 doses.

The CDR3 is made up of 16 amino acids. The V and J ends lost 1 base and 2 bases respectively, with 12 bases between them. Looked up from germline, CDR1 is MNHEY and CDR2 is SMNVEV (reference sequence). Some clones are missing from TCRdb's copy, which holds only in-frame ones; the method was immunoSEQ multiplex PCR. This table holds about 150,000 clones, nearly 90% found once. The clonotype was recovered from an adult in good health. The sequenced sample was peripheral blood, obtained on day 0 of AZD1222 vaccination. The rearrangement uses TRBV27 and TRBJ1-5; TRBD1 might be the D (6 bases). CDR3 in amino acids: CASSLYGGLGNQPQHF. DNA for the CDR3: TGTGCCAGCAGTTTATATGGGGGGCTCGGCAATCAGCCCCAGCATTTT.